This T cell receptor (beta chain) is from a study of T-cell memory formation after mild COVID-19. A note on this clonotype: Its matching antigen is unknown.

Broader study findings: Largely, contracting CD4+ clones fell within CM and EM, and contracting CD8+ clones within EMRA. Clones that got smaller from day 15 to 85 had even CD4/CD8, while clones growing later tipped toward CD4+.

There are 13 residues in the CDR3. Germline V lookup: CDR1 GTSNPN, CDR2 SVGIG (reference sequence). Trimming removed 4 bases from V and 5 bases from J; junction bases left unmatched: 6. From 5'RACE with constant-segment primers came TCR alpha and TCR beta cDNA libraries that carried sample barcodes and UMIs. TCRdb fed the 5' RACE reads into MiXCR, producing one record per CDR3 protein. The sample consists of around 340,000 distinct CDR3 sequences, around 15% of them appearing once. The receptor comes from a man younger than 30 who had mild COVID-19 (a few samples of this study predate the infection). Cell type and time point are not known. The specimen sequenced was PBMCs or a T cell subset sorted from them (not recorded which). The chain carries TRBV30 and TRBJ2-5; 8 nucleotides line up with TRBD1. Written as DNA, the CDR3 is TGTGCCTGGACCCACCGGACAGGGGAGACCCAGTACTTC. Translation: CAWTHRTGETQYF.